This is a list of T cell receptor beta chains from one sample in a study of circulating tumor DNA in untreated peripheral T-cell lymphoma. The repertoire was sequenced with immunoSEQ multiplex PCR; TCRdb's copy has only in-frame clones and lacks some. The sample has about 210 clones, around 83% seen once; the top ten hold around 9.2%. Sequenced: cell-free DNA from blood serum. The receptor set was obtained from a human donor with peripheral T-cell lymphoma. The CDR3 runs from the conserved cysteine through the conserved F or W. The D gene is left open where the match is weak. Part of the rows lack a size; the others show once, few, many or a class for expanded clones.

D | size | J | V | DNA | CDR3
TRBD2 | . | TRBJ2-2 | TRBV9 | TGTGCCAGCAGCGTATATATTAGCGGGAGAGGGGGGGACACCGGGGAGCTGTTTTTT | CASSVYISGRGGDTGELFF
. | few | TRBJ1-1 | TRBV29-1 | TGCAGCCCGGGGGGGAACACTGAAGCTTTCTTT | CSPGGNTEAFF
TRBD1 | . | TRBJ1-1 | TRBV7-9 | TGTGCCAGCAGCTCGGGAGCCGGGACAGACACTTTCTTT | CASSSGAGTDTFF
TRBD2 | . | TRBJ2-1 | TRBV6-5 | TGTGCCAGCAGTTTGGGACTAGTCAGGCAGGCCAATGAGCAGTTCTTC | CASSLGLVRQANEQFF
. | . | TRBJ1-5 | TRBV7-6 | TGTGCCAGCAGCTTAGGAGGGCTGTCCCCCGGGAATCAGCCCCAGCATTTT | CASSLGGLSPGNQPQHF
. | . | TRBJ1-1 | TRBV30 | TGTGCCTGGAGTGAGGACACTGAAGCTTTCTTT | CAWSEDTEAFF
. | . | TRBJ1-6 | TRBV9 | TGTGCCAGCAGCGAGGAGACTAATTCACCCCTCCACTTT | CASSEETNSPLHF
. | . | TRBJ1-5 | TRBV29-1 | TGCAGCGTTGAAGTAGCAGGGTCCAATCAGCCCCAGCATTTT | CSVEVAGSNQPQHF
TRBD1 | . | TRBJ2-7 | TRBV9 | TGTGCCAGCAGTCGACAGGGGGGTGCCTACGAGCAGTACTTC | CASSRQGGAYEQYF
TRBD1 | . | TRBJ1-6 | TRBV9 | TGTGCCAGCAGCGTAGGGACAGGGGATAATTCACCCCTCCACTTT | CASSVGTGDNSPLHF
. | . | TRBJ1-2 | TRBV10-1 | TGCGCCAGCAGTCCATCGCGAAAGACCTATGGCTACACCTTC | CASSPSRKTYGYTF
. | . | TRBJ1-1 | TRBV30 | TGTGCCTGGAGTGGACAGGAGAACACTGAAGCTTTCTTT | CAWSGQENTEAFF
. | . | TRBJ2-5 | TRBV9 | TGTGCCAGCAGCGTAGTTGGGGGAACAGAGACCCAGTACTTC | CASSVVGGTETQYF
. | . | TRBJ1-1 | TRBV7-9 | TGTGCCAGCAGCTTGACAGGTGAAGCTTTCTTT | CASSLTGEAFF
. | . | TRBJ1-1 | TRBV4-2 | TGTGCCAGCAGCCAAGTGGAGGGTTCGGGGACTGAAGCTTTCTTT | CASSQVEGSGTEAFF
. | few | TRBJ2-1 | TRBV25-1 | TGTGCCAGCAGTGCCAGCGGAGACTACAATGAGCAGTTCTTC | CASSASGDYNEQFF
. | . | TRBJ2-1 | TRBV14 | TGTGCCAGCAGCCTTTGGGGGCTAGCGGCCTACAATGAGCAGTTCTTC | CASSLWGLAAYNEQFF
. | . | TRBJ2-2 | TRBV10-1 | TGCGCCACCTACGCACGGTACACCGGGGAGCTGTTTTTT | CATYARYTGELFF
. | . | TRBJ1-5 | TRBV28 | TGTGCCAGCAGTTTGTTACCGTTGTTCAGCAATCAGCCCCAGCATTTT | CASSLLPLFSNQPQHF
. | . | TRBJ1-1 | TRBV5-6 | TGTGCCAGCACGGACGGGAACACTGAAGCTTTCTTT | CASTDGNTEAFF
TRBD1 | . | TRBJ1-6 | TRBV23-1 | TGCGCCAGCAGGAGGTACAGGGGTCGTTATAATTCACCCCTCCACTTT | CASRRYRGRYNSPLHF
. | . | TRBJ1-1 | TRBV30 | TGTGCCTGGAGGGGCCAGGTGAACACTGAAGCTTTCTTT | CAWRGQVNTEAFF
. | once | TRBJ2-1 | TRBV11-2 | TGTGCCAGCAGGCAATTAGCGAATGAGCAGTTCTTC | CASRQLANEQFF
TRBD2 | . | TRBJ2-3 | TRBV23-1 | TGCGCCAGCAGTCAACGGTGGTCTGCCGGGACTAGCGGGAGTGCAGATACGCAGTATTTT | CASSQRWSAGTSGSADTQYF
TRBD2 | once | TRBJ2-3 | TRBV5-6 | TGTGCCAGCAGCGGGGTCACTAGCGGGACCCGCACAGATACGCAGTATTTT | CASSGVTSGTRTDTQYF
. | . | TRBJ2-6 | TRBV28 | TGTGCCAGCAGTGCTTTAGCGACACAAAGTCGGGCCAACGTCCTGACTTTC | CASSALATQSRANVLTF
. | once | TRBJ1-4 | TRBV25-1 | TGTGCCAGCAGTGAATGGGGAGGGAGTAATGAAAAACTGTTTTTT | CASSEWGGSNEKLFF
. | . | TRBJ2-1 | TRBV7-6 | TGTGCGTCCCAGGAGATCCCCTACAATGAGCAGTTCTTC | CASQEIPYNEQFF
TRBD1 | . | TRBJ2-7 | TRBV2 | TGTGCCAGCGAAGCCGACCGGGACAGGGGCTCCTACGAGCAGTACTTC | CASEADRDRGSYEQYF
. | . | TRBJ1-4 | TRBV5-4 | TGTGCCAGCAGCTTGGGGACAAAAACAACTAATGAAAAACTGTTTTTT | CASSLGTKTTNEKLFF
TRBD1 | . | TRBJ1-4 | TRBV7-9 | TGTGCCAGCAACGACAGGGATAATGAAAAACTGTTTTTT | CASNDRDNEKLFF
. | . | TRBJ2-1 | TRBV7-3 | TGTGCCAGCAGCTTAAGGGCGGCGCCGACGTATGAGCAGTTCTTC | CASSLRAAPTYEQFF
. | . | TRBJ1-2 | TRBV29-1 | TGCAGCGTTGATAGGTTATCTAACTATGGCTACACCTTC | CSVDRLSNYGYTF
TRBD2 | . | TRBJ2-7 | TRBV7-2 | TGTGCCAGCCGCCCCGGGGGGAGCTCCTACGAGCAGTACTTC | CASRPGGSSYEQYF
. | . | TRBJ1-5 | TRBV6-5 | TGTGCCAGCAGTCCGTGGGTAAGCAATCAGCCCCAGCATTTT | CASSPWVSNQPQHF
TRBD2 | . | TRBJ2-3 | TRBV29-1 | TGCAGCGTTGTTTCTAGCGGGTCTAGCACAGATACGCAGTATTTT | CSVVSSGSSTDTQYF
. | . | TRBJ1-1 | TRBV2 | TGTGCCAGCAGTGATGCAGCGGGACTGTCGGACACTGAAGCTTTCTTT | CASSDAAGLSDTEAFF
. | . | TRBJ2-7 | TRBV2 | TGTGCCAGCAGCGGACACAGGAGTCCGAAAGAAAAAGAGCAGTACTTC | CASSGHRSPKEKEQYF
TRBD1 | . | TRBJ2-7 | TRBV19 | TGTGCCAGTAGTAGACAGGGGGCCTACGAGCAGTACTTC | CASSRQGAYEQYF
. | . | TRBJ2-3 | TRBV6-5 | TGTGCCAGCAGTTACTCGGAAGCGAGAGAGAATACGCAGTATTTT | CASSYSEARENTQYF
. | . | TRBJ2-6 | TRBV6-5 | TGTGCCAGCGGAGGGCTCTCTGGGGCCAACGTCCTGACTTTC | CASGGLSGANVLTF
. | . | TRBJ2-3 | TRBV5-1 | TGCGCCAGCAAGGGGCTGCTCGGGTCCTCCACAGATACGCAGTATTTT | CASKGLLGSSTDTQYF